This TCR beta chain was profiled in a study of CD8 T cells in ankylosing spondylitis. Findings and caveats of the study: Roughly eight highly homologous variants formed a TCR beta motif that appeared characteristic of ankylosing spondylitis blood. There were earlier reports of some motif variants in reactive arthritis synovial fluid and blood. Matched ankylosing spondylitis synovial fluid reportedly contained a significantly enriched population of disease-linked clones. Those disease-linked clones were CD8+; they were also relatively rare in peripheral blood.

Construction of TCR beta libraries was performed using quantitative 5'-RACE with molecular barcodes. Via MiXCR, TCRdb re-called the 5' RACE reads, giving one row per CDR3 protein. In the table there are 200,000 to 250,000 distinct CDR3 sequences, about a sixth of which are singletons. This clonotype was detected only a few times. What it recognizes is unknown. Trimming cost V 5 bases and J 5 bases; bases outside gene matches: 5. The CDR3 is 14 amino acids. Per the germline V gene, CDR1 is LGHNT and CDR2 is FRNRAP. Sequencing was done on a sample of blood, either unsorted or a sorted T cell fraction (not recorded which). The rearrangement links TRBV12-5 to TRBJ2-4; 8 bases line up with TRBD1. The source is a male donor with ankylosing spondylitis. As DNA, the CDR3 is TGTGCTAGTGGTACCGGACAGGGACAAAACATTCAGTACTTC. Its translation is CASGTGQGQNIQYF.